This T cell receptor (beta chain) emerged from a study of Graves' ophthalmopathy and Graves' hyperthyroidism. Turning to the study itself: There was a collection of peripheral blood at initial diagnosis, before any treatment.

Germline CDR1 reads SQVTM; CDR2 reads ANQGSEA. Losses at the gene ends were 4 bases for V and 1 base for J; bases not matched to a gene: 16. There are 20 residues in the CDR3. The authors amplified TCR beta CDR3 regions, and they did so from RNA transcripts for repertoire sequencing. First-round RT-PCR employed HTBI primers, with a second-round multiplex PCR after it. TCRdb fed the multiplex PCR reads into MiXCR, producing one record per CDR3 protein. This table has some 370,000 distinct CDR3 sequences, about 15% appearing once. At least ten counts were recorded for this clonotype. This chain connects TRBV29-1 to TRBJ2-4, with 13 bases lining up with TRBD2. The sequence came from an adult woman with stable Graves' hyperthyroidism. The sample comprised peripheral blood. The CDR3 spells CSVVGKLAGGKVSAKNIQYF. The CDR3, as DNA: TGCAGCGTTGTCGGCAAACTAGCGGGAGGGAAGGTTTCTGCCAAAAACATTCAGTACTTC.